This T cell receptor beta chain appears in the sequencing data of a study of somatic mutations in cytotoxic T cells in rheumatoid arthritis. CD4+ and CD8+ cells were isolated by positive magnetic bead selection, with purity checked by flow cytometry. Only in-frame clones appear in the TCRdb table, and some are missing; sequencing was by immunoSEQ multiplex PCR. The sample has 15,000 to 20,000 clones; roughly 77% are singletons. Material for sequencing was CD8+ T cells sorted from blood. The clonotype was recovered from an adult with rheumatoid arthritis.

This CDR3 is CASSAVALMYNEQFF. In nucleotides, the CDR3 is TGTGCCAGCAGCGCAGTAGCGCTCATGTACAATGAGCAGTTCTTC. The chain links TRBV5-6 to TRBJ2-1; tentatively, D is TRBD2 (5 bases). V lost 4 bases and J 4 bases, leaving 15 bases between the germline ends. The CDR3 sequence is 15 residues long. The germline gives CDR1 SGHDT, CDR2 YYEEEE.